Reported below is one T cell receptor beta chain. Its antigen is unidentified. The record originates from a study of CD8 T cells in ankylosing spondylitis. Whole-study results and caveats: Reportedly, matched ankylosing spondylitis synovial fluid was significantly enriched for disease-linked clones. Some of these motif variants have turned up before, in reports on reactive arthritis synovial fluid and blood. Disease-associated clones were CD8+ and fairly uncommon in peripheral blood. A motif in TCR beta, a set of several highly homologous variants, appeared characteristic of ankylosing spondylitis blood.

Molecular-barcoded quantitative 5'-RACE produced these TCR beta libraries. MiXCR was run by TCRdb on the 5' RACE reads, yielding one entry per CDR3 protein. The sample has 650,000 to 800,000 distinct CDR3 sequences; around 20% are singletons. CDR3 length: 15 residues. Germline CDR1 is LGHDT and CDR2 is YNNKEL (reference sequence). The V end lost 4 bases, the J end lost 7 bases, and 14 bases lay between the germline ends. The rearrangement uses TRBV3-1 and TRBJ1-6; D may be TRBD1 (6 bases). The source of this sequence is a male donor with ankylosing spondylitis. The material sequenced was blood, either unsorted or a sorted T cell fraction (not recorded which). CDR3 in DNA: TGTGCCAGCAGCCCGGGGGGCACACCGAATTCACCCCTCCACTTT. It codes for CASSPGGTPNSPLHF.